Sequencing of this T cell receptor (beta chain) was carried out in a study of blood T cells in healthy people across ages. The CDR3 is 15 residues long. Germline loops: CDR1 MNHNS, CDR2 SASEGT. With 4 bases removed from V and 2 bases from J, the gap between germline ends came to 13 bases. A J-beta primer mix and a sample-barcoded 5' primer were used in a second PCR of about 7 to 12 cycles. Carrying 12 random nucleotides, a template-switch adaptor labeled each individual cDNA molecule. TCRdb reprocessed the 5' RACE reads with MiXCR, giving one entry per CDR3 protein. The data contain about 640,000 distinct CDR3 sequences, roughly 50% of them singletons. Researchers isolated at least 6.5 million PBMCs per sample. Total RNA, at least 5 micrograms per sample, was extracted from PBMCs.

The TCR originated in a man aged 55-75 years in good health. The chain links TRBV6-1 to TRBJ2-3; TRBD2 might be the D (6 bases). Sequencing input: blood. DNA for the CDR3: TGTGCCAGCAGTGTAATAGCGGAGGACACAGATACGCAGTATTTT. Protein product: CASSVIAEDTDTQYF.